This TCR beta chain is from a study of cytomegalovirus exposure and HLA in healthy donors. Findings and caveats of the study: It was only CMV serostatus that was available as immune exposure information. Certain sequence variants were highly shared and formed a cluster, and this cluster was likely a sequencing artifact. Researchers reported in a later analysis that a missense DCLRE1C variant was tied to TCR beta V- and J-gene trimming. A list of 164 TCR beta chains associated with cytomegalovirus was given.

This CDR3 spans 14 amino acids. Deletions cut 6 bases from V and 5 bases from J, with 16 bases between. CDR1 SSHAT and CDR2 FNYEAQ come from the germline V gene (reference sequence). Remarks on this clone: The antigen is undetermined.

The PCR contained 60 Vbeta and 13 Jbeta primers. Profiling relied on immunoSEQ multiplex PCR, and the TCRdb table lists in-frame clones only, not all of them. Of approximately 100,000 clones detected, roughly 80% appear once; the ten largest clones hold roughly 2.5%. The sequence came from a man aged 35 to 55 in good health and CMV-seronegative. This chain links TRBV7-7 with TRBJ2-5; perhaps TRBD1 as D (6 bases). Specimen: PBMCs. The CDR3 here is CASSYPGVGETQYF. The CDR3 DNA is TGTGCCAGCAGTTACCCAGGGGTTGGGGAGACCCAGTACTTC.